The rows below give T cell receptor beta chains drawn from one sample of a study of cytomegalovirus exposure and HLA in healthy donors. Produced via immunoSEQ multiplex PCR; TCRdb's table is partial and in-frame only. Found here are about 170,000 clones, 70% to 80% of them singletons; the top ten hold just over 2%. Sequenced input: PBMCs. These receptors were collected from a woman aged 25 to 39 in good health and CMV-seropositive. Each CDR3 is given with its conserved first and last residue.

TRBV18	TRBJ1-1	CASSPGQGLNTEAFF
TRBV6-6	TRBJ1-6	CASSKRGQGVIPLHF
TRBV28	TRBJ1-5	CASSSGDYSNQPQHF
TRBV9	TRBJ1-5	CASSIGPGQREDQPQHF
TRBV5-4	TRBJ2-2	CASSLEGASGELFF
TRBV29-1	TRBJ2-3	CSVVTGDRDTQYF
TRBV6-5	TRBJ1-1	CASSYPQENTEAFF
TRBV7-9	TRBJ1-2	CSSSLAQGNGGYTF
TRBV27	TRBJ2-1	CASRRLAGINNEQFF
TRBV5-4	TRBJ1-1	CASSQFDRPNTEAFF
TRBV7-7	TRBJ2-5	CASSLISQETQYF
TRBV28	TRBJ1-4	CASSLGGAINEKLFF
TRBV18	TRBJ1-5	CASSPRSYDQPQHF